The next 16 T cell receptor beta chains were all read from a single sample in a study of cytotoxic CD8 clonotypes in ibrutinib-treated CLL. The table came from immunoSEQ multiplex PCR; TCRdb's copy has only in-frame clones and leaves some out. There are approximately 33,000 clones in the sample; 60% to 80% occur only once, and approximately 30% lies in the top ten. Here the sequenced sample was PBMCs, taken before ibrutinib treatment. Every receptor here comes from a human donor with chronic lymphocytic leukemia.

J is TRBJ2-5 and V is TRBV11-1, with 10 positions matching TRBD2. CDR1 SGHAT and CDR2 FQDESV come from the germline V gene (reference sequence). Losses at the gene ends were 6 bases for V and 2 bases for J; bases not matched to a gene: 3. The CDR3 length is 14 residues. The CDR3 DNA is TGTGCCAGCAGTCGGACTAGCGGACAAGAGACCCAGTACTTC. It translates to CASSRTSGQETQYF. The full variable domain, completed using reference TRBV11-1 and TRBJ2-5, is EAEVAQSPRYKITEKSQAVAFWCDPISGHATLYWYRQILGQGPELLVQFQDESVVDDSQLPKDRFSAERLKGVDSTLKIQPAELGDSAMYLCASSRTSGQETQYFGPGTRLLVL.

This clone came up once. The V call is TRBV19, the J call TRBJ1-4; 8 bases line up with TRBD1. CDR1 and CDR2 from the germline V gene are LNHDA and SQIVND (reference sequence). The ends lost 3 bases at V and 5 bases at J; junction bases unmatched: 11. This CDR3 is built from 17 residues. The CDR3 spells CASSMGVHGTGNEKLFF. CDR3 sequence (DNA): TGTGCCAGTAGTATGGGAGTCCACGGGACAGGCAATGAAAAACTGTTTTTT.

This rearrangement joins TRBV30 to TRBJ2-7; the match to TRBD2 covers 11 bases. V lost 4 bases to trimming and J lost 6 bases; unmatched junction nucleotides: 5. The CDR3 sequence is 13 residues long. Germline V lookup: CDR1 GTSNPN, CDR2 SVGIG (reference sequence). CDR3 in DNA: TGTGCCTGGACTGGGCTAGCGGGAGGCGAGCAGTACTTC. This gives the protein CAWTGLAGGEQYF.

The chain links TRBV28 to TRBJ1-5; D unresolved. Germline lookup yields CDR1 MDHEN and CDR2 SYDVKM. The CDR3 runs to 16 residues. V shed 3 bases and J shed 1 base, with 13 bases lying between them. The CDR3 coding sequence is TGTGCCAGCAGTTTTCTCTCTCTTGGAAGCAATCAGCCCCAGCATTTT. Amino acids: CASSFLSLGSNQPQHF.

DNA for the CDR3: TGTGCCAGCAGTCGGGGGGCGAATGAGCAGTTCTTC. Protein: CASSRGANEQFF. The V and J genes are TRBV27 and TRBJ2-1, with a tentative D call TRBD2 (7 bases). Trimming removed 5 bases from V and 7 bases from J, with 9 bases in between. The CDR3 is made up of 12 amino acids. The germline CDR1 and CDR2 sequences are MNHEY and SMNVEV (reference sequence).

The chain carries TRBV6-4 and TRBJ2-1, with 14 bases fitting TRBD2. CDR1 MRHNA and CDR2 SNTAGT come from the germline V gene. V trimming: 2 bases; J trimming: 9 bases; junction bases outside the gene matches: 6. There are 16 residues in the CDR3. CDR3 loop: CASSDQTSGRAVEQFF. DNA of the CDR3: TGTGCCAGCAGTGACCAGACTAGCGGGAGGGCCGTTGAGCAGTTCTTC.

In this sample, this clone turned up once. The CDR3 DNA follows: TGTGCCACCAGCAGTTGGACAGGGGGGGGCACAGATACGCAGTATTTT. It specifies CATSSWTGGGTDTQYF. The chain combines TRBV15 with TRBJ2-3, with TRBD1 identical over 10 bases. The CDR3 totals 16 residues. The trim removed 3 bases at V and 1 base at J, leaving 4 bases unmatched. The germline gives CDR1 LNHNV, CDR2 YYDKDF (reference sequence).

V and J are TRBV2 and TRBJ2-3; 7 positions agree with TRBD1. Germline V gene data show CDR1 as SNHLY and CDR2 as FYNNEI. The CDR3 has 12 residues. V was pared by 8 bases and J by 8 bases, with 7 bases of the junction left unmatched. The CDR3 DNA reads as TGTGCCAGCCAGGGGGAGAGCCGTACGCAGTATTTT. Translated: CASQGESRTQYF.

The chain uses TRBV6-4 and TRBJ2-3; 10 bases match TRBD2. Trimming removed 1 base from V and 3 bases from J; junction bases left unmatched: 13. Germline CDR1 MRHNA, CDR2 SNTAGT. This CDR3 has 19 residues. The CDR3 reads CASSDFWLAGVLGTDTQYF. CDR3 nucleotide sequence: TGTGCCAGCAGTGACTTCTGGCTAGCGGGAGTATTGGGGACAGATACGCAGTATTTT.

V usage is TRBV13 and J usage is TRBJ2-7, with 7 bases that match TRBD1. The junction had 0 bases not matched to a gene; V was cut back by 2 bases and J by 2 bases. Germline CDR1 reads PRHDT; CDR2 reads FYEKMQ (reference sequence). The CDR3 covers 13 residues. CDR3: CASSLQGAYEQYF. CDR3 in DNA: TGTGCCAGCAGCTTACAGGGGGCCTACGAGCAGTACTTC.

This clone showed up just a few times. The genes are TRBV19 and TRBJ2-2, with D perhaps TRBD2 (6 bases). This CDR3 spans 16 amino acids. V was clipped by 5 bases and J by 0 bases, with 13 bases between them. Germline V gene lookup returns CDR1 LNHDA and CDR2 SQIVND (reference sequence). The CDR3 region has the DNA TGTGCCAGTAGTGCGGGACGTTACGCGAACACCGGGGAGCTGTTTTTT. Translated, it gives CASSAGRYANTGELFF.

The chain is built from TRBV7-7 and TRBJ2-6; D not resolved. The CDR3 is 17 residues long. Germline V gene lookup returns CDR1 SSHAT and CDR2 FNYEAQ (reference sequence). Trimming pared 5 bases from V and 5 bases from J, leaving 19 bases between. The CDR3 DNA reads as TGTGCCAGCAGCAGCATGTGGCCACAAAGTCGGGCCAACGTCCTGACTTTC. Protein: CASSSMWPQSRANVLTF.

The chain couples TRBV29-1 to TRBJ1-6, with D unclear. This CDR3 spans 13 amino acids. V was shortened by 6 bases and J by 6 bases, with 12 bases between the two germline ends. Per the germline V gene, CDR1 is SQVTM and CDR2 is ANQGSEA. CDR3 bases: TGCAGCGTCACCGACTCCGCTAATTCACCCCTCCACTTT. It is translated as CSVTDSANSPLHF.

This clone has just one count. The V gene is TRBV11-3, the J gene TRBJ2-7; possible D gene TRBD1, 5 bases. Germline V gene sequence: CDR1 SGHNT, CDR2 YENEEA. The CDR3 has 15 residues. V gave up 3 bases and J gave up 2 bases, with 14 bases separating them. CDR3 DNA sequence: TGTGCCAGCAGCTTGGAGCAGGGCCATACCTACGAGCAGTACTTC. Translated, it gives CASSLEQGHTYEQYF.

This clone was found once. The CDR3: CASSVEVWTSSTDTQYF. CDR3 DNA: TGTGCCAGCAGCGTAGAAGTCTGGACTTCTAGCACAGATACGCAGTATTTT. The V call is TRBV9, the J call TRBJ2-3; possibly TRBD2 for D (5 bases). This CDR3 has 17 amino acids. CDR1 is SGDLS, CDR2 YYNGEE, per germline. Between the trimmed V and J ends, which lost 0 bases and 0 bases, there was a span of 14 bases.

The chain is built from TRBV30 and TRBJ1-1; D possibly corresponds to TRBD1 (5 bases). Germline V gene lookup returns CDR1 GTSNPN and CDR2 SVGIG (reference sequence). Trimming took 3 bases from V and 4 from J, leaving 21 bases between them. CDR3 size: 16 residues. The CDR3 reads CAWRPPSMGRGTEAFF. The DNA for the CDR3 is TGTGCCTGGAGGCCCCCTTCAATGGGGCGGGGCACTGAAGCTTTCTTT.